This T cell receptor beta chain was identified in a study of control samples from healthy donors and cancer patients. Sequencing was performed with immunoSEQ multiplex PCR; in TCRdb, only in-frame clones are kept and a portion is missing. The listing records fewer than 250,000 clones. CDR3 size: 16 residues. With 0 bases clipped from V and 3 bases from J, the junction kept 2 bases outside the gene matches. Germline V CDR1 and CDR2: LGHNT, FRNRAP. The chain combines TRBV12-5 with TRBJ2-5, with 12 bases that match TRBD2. The sample taken for sequencing was blood. The clonotype originates from a woman aged 25 to 39 in good health. CDR3 coding DNA: TGTGCTAGTGGTTTGGTGCGACTAGCGGGGGAAGAGACCCAGTACTTC. The encoded protein is CASGLVRLAGEETQYF. Based on the CDR3 plus reference TRBV12-5 and TRBJ2-5, the full variable domain is DARVTQTPRHKVTEMGQEVTMRCQPILGHNTVFWYRQTMMQGLELLAYFRNRAPLDDSGMPKDRFSAEMPDATLATLKIQPSEPRDSAVYFCASGLVRLAGEETQYFGPGTRLLVL.